This T cell receptor beta chain was documented in a study of neurological immune-mediated disorders (dated by TCRdb to between 2017 and 2020). Regarding the complete study: Among the roughly 35 multiple sclerosis patients, approximately 31 had relapsing-remitting MS and 3 had secondary progressive MS. Using UMI-based sequencing, the study compared peripheral blood TCR-beta repertoires from patients with HTLV-I-associated myelopathy (HAM/TSP), patients with multiple sclerosis, and healthy controls. Alongside PBMC samples, the set of approximately 100 TCR-beta libraries contained longitudinal samples, technical triplicates, and paired CD4+ and CD8+ T-cell subsets that had been sorted. The cohort comprised 60 to 75 subjects: some 15 HAM/TSP patients, around 34 multiple sclerosis patients and approximately 20 healthy controls.

Unsorted PBMC libraries were generated from 2 million PBMCs stored in RNAlater at -80 °C until RNA extraction. The multiple sclerosis patients were enrolled in a US clinical protocol that used magnetic resonance imaging to evaluate disease progression. Peripheral blood was subjected to Ficoll-Hypaque density gradient centrifugation to isolate PBMCs, which were then cryopreserved in liquid nitrogen. cDNA was synthesized by template-switch 5'RACE using a primer carrying a 10-nucleotide random unique molecular identifier by which each TCR transcript was tagged. Each sequencing run produced over 160 million TCR-beta sequences covering 15-18 subjects. The RNeasy kit was used for extraction of total RNA. The KAPA Real-time Library Amplification kit was used to amplify TCR-beta VDJ regions with primers for the TCR constant region and the 5'RACE anchor. Sample indexes and Illumina adaptors were added in a first PCR, and a second PCR then increased library yield. After Ampure bead purification, the roughly 650 bp TCR product was size-selected on a 2% E-gel SizeSelection system. Before pooling, library quality was checked on a Bioanalyzer, concentration was measured with Qubit, and libraries were quantified with the Kapa Library Quantification kit. An Illumina HiSeq 2500 sequenced the libraries paired-end 2 x 150 bp. To increase sequence diversity, about 25-31% phiX was spiked into each library pool. As for the original processing: The quality-filtered reads were processed with the UMI-based MiGEC pipeline, whose error correction step removed more than 90% of the raw TCR sequences. VDJ genes were aligned to IMGT germline references, and clonotypes were defined by unique CDR3 amino acid sequence plus V-J genes. Clonal expansion, Shannon diversity and CDR3 relatedness (CalcPairwiseDistances, ClusterSamples) were evaluated with VDJtools, and phylogenetic trees were built with CLCbio workbench. A clone was classed as expanded if it had 8 or more unique UMIs, a cutoff based on coefficient-of-variation modelling across technical triplicates. The public reads were reprocessed in TCRdb via fastp at Q25 and MiXCR, keeping in-frame beta chains. Identical CDR3 proteins give one entry, which carries the most common genes and DNA. The V and J calls were not made by the authors but by TCRdb's processing. A total of around 66,000 distinct CDR3 sequences appear in this sample, roughly 5.6% of them only once. The top ten constitute approximately 2.8% of the sample.

Paper-wide results and their limitations: In phylogenetic analysis, the repertoires of 18 of 34 MS patients grouped into a cluster of related CDR3 sequences, which suggests a possible signature at the repertoire level. TCR clonal expansion was highest in HAM/TSP patients and lowest in MS patients, with MS patients falling below even healthy controls. No identical CDR3 amino acid sequences were shared among expanded clones across subjects, suggesting private TCR-beta repertoires in all groups. The MS cluster was not associated with any clinical or MRI features, and the authors stated that larger cohorts are needed.

This clonotype was seen at least ten times. Its target antigen remains unknown. Base-call qualities are not available, and no considerably larger clone is one nucleotide away. Reading from cysteine to phenylalanine, the CDR3 counts 12 amino acids. Kept here is only the CDR3 DNA, which spans 36 bases and is read in frame from base 1. V and J are truncated by 0 bases and 5 bases respectively, leaving an intervening sequence of 5 bases. CDR1 and CDR2 are drawn from the germline V gene: SGHRS, YFSETQ. Sequenced input: PBMCs. The chain employs TRBV5-1 and TRBJ2-5, with no D gene named confidently. The clonotype comes from a woman in her twenties or thirties with multiple sclerosis. The sequence in DNA is TGCGCCAGCAGCTTGGACGTTGAGACCCAGTACTTC. Translated, this gives CASSLDVETQYF.